The subject of this entry is one T cell receptor (beta chain). Its antigen remains unknown. The data originate from a study of human T cells and chemical hapten exposure. Study-wide context: How much TCR each sample yielded varied, mostly because pooled library volumes differed slightly.

What the library attached to individual cDNA molecules were unique molecular identifiers. MiXCR was run by TCRdb on the RACE reads, yielding one entry per CDR3 protein. Among 200,000 to 300,000 distinct CDR3 sequences, about 8.1% were seen once, and the ten largest hold 2.3%. Study observations and caveats: TCRs above 1 in 1000 frequency did not change with DPC sensitization. Large CDR3 similarity clusters arose significantly more often from expanded TCRs than from controls.

Specified time point: pre-sensitization, week 0. Noted treatment: therapeutic diphenylcyclopropenone sensitization with weekly scalp DPC. CDR1 MNHEY and CDR2 SVGEGT come from the germline V gene. V gave up 0 bases and J gave up 9 bases, with 15 bases separating them. This CDR3 comprises 14 residues. The receptor comes from a woman aged 40 to 50 with alopecia areata. Some clones in this sample may be carry-over from other donors' samples. Sequenced here: whole blood, sampled in connection with sensitization to the hapten diphenylcyclopropenone (DPC). The V and J genes are TRBV6-2 or TRBV6-3 and TRBJ2-7; possible D gene TRBD2, 5 bases. In DNA, the CDR3 is TGTGCCAGCAGTTACTCAGGGAGTCCCCCAGGGCAGTACTTC. Amino acids: CASSYSGSPPGQYF.